The T cell receptor (beta chain) under discussion was sequenced for a study of vaccination and CD4 T cells after COVID-19. The wider study: Control cultures received a CEFX pool, an HIV-1 Nef pool, or no peptide.

Remarks on this clonotype: Its target is not known.

As to treatment: roughly 10-day PBMC culture with coronavirus spike peptide pools or control peptides (ViraFEST assay). The CDR3 has 12 residues. Trimming shortened V by 1 base and J by 4 bases, and 4 bases separated the two germline ends. Germline V gene lookup returns CDR1 DFQATT and CDR2 SNEGSKA (reference sequence). An Oncomine TCR Beta short-read assay was used to sequence the DNA from cultured CD4+ T cells. TCRdb re-called the PCR reads through MiXCR, storing one row per CDR3 protein. The repertoire holds over 15,000 distinct CDR3 sequences, with 55% as singletons. The sequence derives from a human donor who had recovered from COVID-19. This sequence joins TRBV20-1 and TRBJ1-4; no definite D call. Sequencing was performed on CD4+ T cells from blood, cultured in vitro. CDR3 nucleotide sequence: TGCAGTGCTAGAGCGATTAATGAAAAACTGTTTTTT. It yields the protein CSARAINEKLFF.